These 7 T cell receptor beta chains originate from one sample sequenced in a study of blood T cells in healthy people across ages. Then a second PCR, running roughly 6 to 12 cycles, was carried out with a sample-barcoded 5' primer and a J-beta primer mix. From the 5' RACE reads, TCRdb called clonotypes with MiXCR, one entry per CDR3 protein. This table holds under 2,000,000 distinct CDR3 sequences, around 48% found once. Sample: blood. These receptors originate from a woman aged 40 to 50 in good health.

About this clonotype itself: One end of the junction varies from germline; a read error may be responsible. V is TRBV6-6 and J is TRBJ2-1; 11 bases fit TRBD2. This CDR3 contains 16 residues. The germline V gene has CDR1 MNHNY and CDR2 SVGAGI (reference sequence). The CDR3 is CAGSYSIAGGPNEQFF. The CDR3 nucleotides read TGTGCCGGCAGTTACTCGATAGCGGGGGGGCCTAATGAGCAGTTCTTC.

CDR3 DNA: TGTGCCAGCAGCCAAGGGCGGGCAGGAGGTAGCAATCAGCCCCAGCATTTT. Amino acid sequence: CASSQGRAGGSNQPQHF. The chain joins TRBV3-1 to TRBJ1-5; D gene ambiguous. The CDR3 has 17 residues. V was trimmed by 1 base and J by 0 bases, leaving 13 bases between them. Germline CDR1 is LGHDT and CDR2 is YNNKEL (reference sequence).

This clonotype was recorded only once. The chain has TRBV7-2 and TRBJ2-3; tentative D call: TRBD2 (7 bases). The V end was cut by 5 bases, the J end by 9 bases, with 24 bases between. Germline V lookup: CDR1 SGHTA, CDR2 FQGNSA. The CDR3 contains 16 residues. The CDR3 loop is CASSTPPGGLGDTQYF. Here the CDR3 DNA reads TGTGCCAGCAGCACACCACCCGGGGGGCTGGGAGACACGCAGTATTTT.

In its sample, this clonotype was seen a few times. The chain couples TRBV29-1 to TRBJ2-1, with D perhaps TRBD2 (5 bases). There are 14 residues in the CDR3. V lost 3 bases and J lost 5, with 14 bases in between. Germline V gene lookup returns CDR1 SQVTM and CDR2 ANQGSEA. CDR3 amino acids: CSVDRTWANNEQFF. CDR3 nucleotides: TGCAGCGTTGACCGGACTTGGGCCAACAATGAGCAGTTCTTC.

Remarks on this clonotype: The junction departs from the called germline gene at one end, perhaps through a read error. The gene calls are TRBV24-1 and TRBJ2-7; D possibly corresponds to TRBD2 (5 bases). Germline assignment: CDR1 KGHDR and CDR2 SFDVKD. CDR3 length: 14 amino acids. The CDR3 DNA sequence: TGTGCCACCAGGGATTCCCGGGGCTCCTACGAGCAGTACTTC. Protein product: CATRDSRGSYEQYF.

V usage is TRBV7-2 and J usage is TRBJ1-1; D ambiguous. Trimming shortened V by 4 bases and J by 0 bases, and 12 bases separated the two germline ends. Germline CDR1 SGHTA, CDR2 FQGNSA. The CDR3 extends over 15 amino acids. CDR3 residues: CASSSWGTLNTEAFF. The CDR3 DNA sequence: TGTGCCAGCAGCTCCTGGGGTACGTTGAACACTGAAGCTTTCTTT.

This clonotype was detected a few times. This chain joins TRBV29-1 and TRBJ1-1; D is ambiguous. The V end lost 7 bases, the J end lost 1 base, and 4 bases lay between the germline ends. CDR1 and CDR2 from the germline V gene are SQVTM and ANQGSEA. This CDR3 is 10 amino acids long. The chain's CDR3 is CSGENTEAFF. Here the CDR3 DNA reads TGCAGCGGGGAGAACACTGAAGCTTTCTTT.